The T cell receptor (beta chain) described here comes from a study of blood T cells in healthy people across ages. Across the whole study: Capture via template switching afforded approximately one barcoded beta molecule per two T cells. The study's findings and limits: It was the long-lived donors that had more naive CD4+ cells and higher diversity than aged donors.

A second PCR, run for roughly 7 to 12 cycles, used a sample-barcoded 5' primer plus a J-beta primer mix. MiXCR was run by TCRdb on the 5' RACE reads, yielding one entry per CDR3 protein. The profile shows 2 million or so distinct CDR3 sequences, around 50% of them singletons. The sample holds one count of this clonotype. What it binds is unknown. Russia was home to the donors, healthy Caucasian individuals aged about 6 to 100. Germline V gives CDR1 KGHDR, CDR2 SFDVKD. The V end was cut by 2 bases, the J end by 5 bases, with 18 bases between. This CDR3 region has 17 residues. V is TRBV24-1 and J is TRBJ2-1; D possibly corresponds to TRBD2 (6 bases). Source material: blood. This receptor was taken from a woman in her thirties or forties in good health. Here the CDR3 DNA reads TGTGCCACCAGTGATTCACCGCCGGAGGGGACCCACAATGAGCAGTTCTTC. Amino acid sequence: CATSDSPPEGTHNEQFF.